This entry is about one T cell receptor (beta chain). TCRdb analysed the RT-PCR reads with MiXCR anew, one entry per CDR3 protein. The data contain roughly 150,000 distinct CDR3 sequences, 24% of them singletons. These data come from a study of patients and donors after allogeneic stem cell transplantation. Germline values: CDR1 DFQATT, CDR2 SNEGSKA (reference sequence). V lost 2 bases and J lost 0; bases outside the gene matches: 9. The CDR3 has 16 residues. The J gene is TRBJ2-7, the V gene TRBV20-1; 8 bases line up with TRBD1. Sequencing was performed on blood, either unsorted or a sorted T cell fraction (not recorded which). The receptor's source is a human donor who was either an allogeneic HSCT recipient or a stem cell or donor lymphocyte infusion donor (not recorded which). It is not recorded whose cells these are; they may come from a transplant donor. CDR3 in DNA: TGCAGTGCTAGATACCCCCGACAGGGGAGCTCCTACGAGCAGTACTTC. Protein sequence: CSARYPRQGSSYEQYF.